The 7 T cell receptor beta chains given below trace back to one sample, sequenced in a study of T cells in Graves' hyperthyroidism and ophthalmopathy. The TCR beta CDR3 regions underwent amplification using RNA transcripts as the source. HTBI primers were employed in a first-round RT-PCR of the TCR CDR3. TCRdb re-derived calls from the multiplex PCR reads in MiXCR, one entry per CDR3 protein. Of roughly 500,000 distinct CDR3 sequences listed, under 60% are singletons. Sequencing was performed on peripheral blood or thyroid tissue (not recorded which). These receptors originate from an adult woman with Graves' disease, either hyperthyroidism or ophthalmopathy (not recorded which).

About this clonotype itself: The final CDR3 position lacks the conserved phenylalanine or tryptophan, pointing to a likely read error. The DNA is left out, because the CDR3 cannot be placed on it with certainty; the CDR3 is given as TCRdb lists it. The chain joins TRBV7-6 to TRBJ2-2; the D call in the table, TRBD1, was not verified against the DNA. The CDR3 length equals 13 residues, ends included. Germline assignment: CDR1 SGHVS and CDR2 FNYEAQ. This chain's CDR3 is CASSLGLRGRRAG.

The chain uses TRBV10-3 and TRBJ2-7; 9 positions match TRBD2. The trim removed 6 bases at V and 3 bases at J, leaving 6 bases unmatched. The V gene's germline CDR1 is ENHRY and CDR2 SYGVKD. The CDR3 spans 14 residues. This chain's CDR3 is CAISRLAEGYEQYF. The CDR3 bases are TGTGCCATCAGCAGACTAGCGGAGGGCTACGAGCAGTACTTC.

V gene TRBV7-2 combines with J gene TRBJ2-7; 7 nucleotides agree with TRBD1. The CDR3 is 13 amino acids. Germline CDR1 and CDR2: SGHTA and FQGNSA. V shed 8 bases and J 6 bases; nucleotides not matched to a gene: 10. In DNA, the CDR3 is TGTGCCAGCGGACCCCCCGACAGGGCCGAGCAGTACTTC. Translated: CASGPPDRAEQYF.

This clonotype has just a few counts. This rearrangement joins TRBV29-1 to TRBJ2-7; 10 bases fit TRBD1. CDR3 length: 13 amino acids. V shed 7 bases, J shed 0 bases, and the junction held 3 bases outside the gene matches. CDR1 and CDR2 from the germline V gene are SQVTM and ANQGSEA. The CDR3, as DNA: TGCAGCGCAGGGACAGGGGACTCCTACGAGCAGTACTTC. It codes for CSAGTGDSYEQYF.

This clonotype has just a few counts. One base away lies a much larger clone, so this may be a sequencing read error. Lacking the conserved final phenylalanine or tryptophan, this CDR3 likely reflects a read error. This chain links TRBV19 with TRBJ1-1; TRBD1 matches 9 bases. Germline V gene sequence: CDR1 LNHDA, CDR2 SQIVND (reference sequence). V was pared by 4 bases and J by 3 bases, with 6 bases of the junction left unmatched. The CDR3 sequence is 15 residues long. CDR3 nucleotide sequence: TGTGCCAGTAGTAGGCCCGGACAGGGGCACACTGAAGCTTTCCTT. Its translation is CASSRPGQGHTEAFL.

This clonotype came up many times. The gene calls are TRBV19 and TRBJ1-5, with D unclear. Germline loops: CDR1 LNHDA, CDR2 SQIVND (reference sequence). CDR3 length: 16 amino acids. V was cut by 8 bases and J by 1 base, with 18 bases left in between. The CDR3 DNA sequence: TGTGCCAGTGAGGACCTCCCGTTGGGGAGCAATCAGCCCCAGCATTTT. Translation gives CASEDLPLGSNQPQHF.

V usage is TRBV5-1 and J usage is TRBJ2-1; the D gene is possibly TRBD2 (6 bases). Germline-derived CDR1 and CDR2 are SGHRS and YFSETQ. V was pared by 4 bases and J by 7 bases, with 12 bases between. The CDR3 sequence is 13 residues long. CDR3 in DNA: TGCGCCAGCAGCGCGCCTAGCGCGAATGAGCAGTTCTTC. Protein sequence: CASSAPSANEQFF.